This T cell receptor (beta chain) was observed in a study of immune evolution from preneoplasia to lung adenocarcinoma. Only in-frame clones appear in the TCRdb table, and some are missing; sequencing was by immunoSEQ multiplex PCR. The table includes some 10,000 clones, 80% to 90% detected once. This CDR3 region has 13 residues. Germline V gene data show CDR1 as LNHDA and CDR2 as SQIVND (reference sequence). Trimming removed 9 bases from V and 4 bases from J, with 15 bases in between. Study outcomes and limitations: Later-stage lesions seemingly showed higher T cell density and diversity than normal lung.

Patients had resection in Japan or China between the mid-2010s and the late 2010s. After pathologic assessment, macro-dissection selected premalignant or tumor cells for extraction. As for this clone: The target antigen is unknown.

The chain is built from TRBV19 and TRBJ2-5; D is unresolved. Sequencing was carried out using FFPE minimally invasive lung adenocarcinoma tissue. This clonotype was sampled from a person aged 70 to 85 with lung adenocarcinoma. The CDR3 region is CASRSGIGETQYF. CDR3 bases: TGTGCCAGCAGATCCGGCATCGGAGAGACCCAGTACTTC.